This T cell receptor beta chain was obtained from a study of cytomegalovirus exposure and HLA in healthy donors. The PCR had 60 Vbeta and 13 Jbeta primers. Generated by immunoSEQ multiplex PCR, the TCRdb table keeps only in-frame clones and is missing some. The sample contains 200,000 or so clones, around 86% of which appear only once. Germline CDR1 and CDR2: SEHNR and FQNEAQ (reference sequence). V was clipped by 5 bases and J by 2 bases, with 14 bases between them. This CDR3 spans 15 amino acids. Sequenced material: PBMCs. This TCR was sampled from a woman in her thirties or forties in good health and CMV-seronegative. The chain employs TRBV7-9 and TRBJ2-3; D is possibly TRBD2 (6 bases). The CDR3, as DNA: TGTGCCAGCAGCGACCGGGACTCTGCCACAGATACGCAGTATTTT. It yields the protein CASSDRDSATDTQYF.